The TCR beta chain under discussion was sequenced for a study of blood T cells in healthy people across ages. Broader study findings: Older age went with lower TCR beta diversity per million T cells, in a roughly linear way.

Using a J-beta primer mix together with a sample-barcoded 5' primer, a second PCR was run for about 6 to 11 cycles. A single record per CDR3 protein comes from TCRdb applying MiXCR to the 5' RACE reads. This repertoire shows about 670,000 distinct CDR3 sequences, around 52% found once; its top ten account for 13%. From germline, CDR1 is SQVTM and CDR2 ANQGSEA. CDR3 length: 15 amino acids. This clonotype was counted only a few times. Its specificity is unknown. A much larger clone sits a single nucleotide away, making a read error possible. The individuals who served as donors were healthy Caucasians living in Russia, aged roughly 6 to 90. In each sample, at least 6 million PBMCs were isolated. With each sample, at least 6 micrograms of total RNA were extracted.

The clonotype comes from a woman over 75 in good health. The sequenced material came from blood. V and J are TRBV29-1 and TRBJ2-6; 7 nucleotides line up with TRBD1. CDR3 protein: CNKGADLSGANILTF. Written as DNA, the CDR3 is TGCAACAAGGGGGCCGATCTATCTGGGGCCAACATCCTGACTTTC.